This T cell receptor beta chain was obtained from a study of blood T cell repertoires in COVID-19. Whole-study context: The United States, Italy and Spain were the sources of the acute and convalescent COVID-19 samples. Sources were T cells, B-cell-depleted T cells, or PBMCs; the material itself was cDNA or gDNA.

V was shortened by 4 bases and J by 1 base, with 11 bases between the two germline ends. The CDR3 totals 14 residues. CDR1 is SGHRS and CDR2 is YFSETQ in the germline V gene. The authors' processing: Counts of nucleated cells, estimated from reference gene primer amplification, were obtained. Sequenced by immunoSEQ multiplex PCR; TCRdb stores in-frame clones only, minus some. V and J calls and clone size are those listed in that table; D and trimming were worked out from the DNA. The sample has about 210,000 clones, 80% to 90% seen once. The chain uses TRBV5-1 and TRBJ1-1, with D maybe TRBD1 (6 bases). This TCR was sampled from a man aged 18 to 30 with active or convalescent COVID-19. The sequenced sample consisted of peripheral blood. The CDR3 DNA reads TGCGCCAGCAGCCCGGGACACGCGAACACTGAAGCTTTCTTT. Protein sequence: CASSPGHANTEAFF. The complete variable domain, with remaining parts taken from reference TRBV5-1 and TRBJ1-1, reads KAGVTQTPRYLIKTRGQQVTLSCSPISGHRSVSWYQQTPGQGLQFLFEYFSETQRNKGNFPGRFSGRQFSNSRSEMNVSTLELGDSALYLCASSPGHANTEAFFGQGTRLTVV.